What follows describes a single T cell receptor (beta chain). This clone was recorded only once. The target of this receptor is not known. Base qualities are missing; no much larger clone stands one base away. The data originate from a study of T cell responses to AZD1222 COVID-19 vaccine (dated by TCRdb to about 2021). Regarding the complete study: A total of around 240 trial participants underwent TCR sequencing, of whom nearly 210 received two doses of AZD1222 and around 26 received two doses of the MenACWY control vaccine. Trial participants were enrolled by age into subgroups of 18-55, 56-69 and 70-plus years, and roughly 150, 30 and 60 TCR-sequenced participants, respectively, were included in these subgroups. The study at large found these results: In the small 56-69-year group, the increase in depth fell short of significance, most likely because of low power. Conclusions about previously exposed vaccinees were limited because only 6 or 7 AZD1222 recipients were SARS-CoV-2 seropositive at baseline. Because no day 14 peak-response samples were available, the repertoires could be characterized only after the peak T cell response. Spike-specific TCR breadth and depth rose significantly after two AZD1222 doses compared with day 0 and with MenACWY recipients. The whole spike protein was spanned by vaccine-associated CD4 TCRs, and dominant responses were seen in regions 160-218 and 743-854. Reportedly, close to half of the unique spike-specific TCRs recognized epitopes lying outside the regions that are mutated in the B.1.351 and B.1.1.7 variants. Participants were mostly white British, with more females than males. The authors suggested clonal diversity may have been underestimated.

The CDR3 regions of human TCRbeta chains were subjected to immunosequencing. On the authors' methods: TCRs in the repertoires were compared against a reference library of SARS-CoV-2-specific TCRs that had been generated with the MIRA antigen-specificity platform. Breadth was defined as the fraction of unique TCRs that were SARS-CoV-2-associated. Depth was defined as the fraction of total T cells that were SARS-CoV-2-associated. Using the MIRA data, each spike-specific TCR was mapped to the spike region that the TCR reacts to and placed in a CD4 or CD8 class. Log10-transformed breadth and depth values were compared by one-way ANOVA with Sidak's multiple comparisons tests. Held by TCRdb, this immuneACCESS table contains in-frame sequences only and omits some clones. Under half of the omission traces to an unresolved V gene where checked; the cause of the rest is unknown. V and J calls plus clone size are reproduced from that table; the DNA served to infer D and trimming. Within this sample are 110,000 to 150,000 clones, with roughly 93% of them counted one time only. 1.5% to 2.5% of the sample rests with the top ten.

Including cysteine and phenylalanine, the CDR3 has 15 amino acids. This entry keeps only the CDR3 DNA: 45 bases, framed from base 1. CDR1 is given as MNHEY and CDR2 as SVGAGI, both from the germline V gene. The germline V end is reduced by 0 bases and the J end by 7 bases; junction bases left unmatched: 5. The sample's time point label is to be understood as: about 28 days (+/-7) after the second vaccine dose. AZD1222 recipients with second doses at about 4 weeks or about 12 weeks were pooled, because spike-specific TCR depth and breadth did not differ between schedules. Vaccinee samples came from UK trials COV001 and COV002, including a single-blind randomized controlled phase 2/3 trial of AZD1222 (ChAdOx1 nCoV-19) in healthy adults. For TCRbeta chain sequencing, PBMC samples were collected from trial participants at day 0 and at day 28 after the second dose.

The chain employs TRBV6-5 and TRBJ1-4; 7 junctional bases match TRBD1. The specimen comprised peripheral blood, sampled 28 days after the second AZD1222 dose. The sequence was collected from an adult who received the AZD1222 COVID-19 vaccine. The nucleotide sequence reads TGTGCCAGCAGTTACTCGGAGACAGGGAGTGAAAAACTGTTTTTT. This sequence encodes CASSYSETGSEKLFF.